A selection of T cell receptor beta chains follows, all from one sample in a study of vaccination effects on CD4 cells after COVID-19. Data came from immunoSEQ multiplex PCR; TCRdb stores just in-frame clones and leaves some out. Found here are about 45,000 clones, more than 65% of them singletons; the top ten hold about 10%. Which antigens these TCRs recognize remains unknown. The sequenced sample was CD4+ T cells from PBMCs cultured without peptide, obtained after COVID-19 vaccination. These receptors were obtained from a human donor who received a COVID-19 vaccine. Both conserved end residues are part of each CDR3. Fields, in order: D gene, clone size, CDR3 length, V gene, J gene, CDR3 DNA, CDR3 protein. A D gene is named only where the DNA matches it firmly. Clone size, where shown, is once, few, many, or a class for clones that have expanded.

>-|-|12|TRBV29-1|TRBJ2-3
TGCAGCGTCAAAGAAAATACAGATACGCAGTATTTT
CSVKENTDTQYF
>TRBD2|-|16|TRBV24-1|TRBJ2-7
TGTGCCACCAGTGGGAAACAGAGCGGGAGGCAAAACGAGCAGTACTTC
CATSGKQSGRQNEQYF
>TRBD1|-|14|TRBV5-8|TRBJ1-5
TGTGCCAGCACGAGATTACAGGGGTTACAGCCCCAGCATTTT
CASTRLQGLQPQHF
>-|once|16|TRBV21-1|TRBJ1-2
TGTGCCAGCACACGTTCAAGTCAAAAGGGGAGGCCTGGCTACACCTTC
CASTRSSQKGRPGYTF
>-|-|19|TRBV19|TRBJ1-4
TGTGCCAGTAGACAATCCGGACACCAAACCCGAGCAACTAATGAAAAACTGTTTTTT
CASRQSGHQTRATNEKLFF
>-|few|15|TRBV3-1/TRBV3-2|TRBJ1-2
TGTGCCAGCAGCCACCATGACAGGCCTAACTATGGCTACACCTTC
CASSHHDRPNYGYTF
>TRBD1|-|14|TRBV27|TRBJ2-3
TGTGCCAGCAGTGCGCAGGGGGCGGTAGATACGCAGTATTTT
CASSAQGAVDTQYF
>-|-|13|TRBV24-1|TRBJ1-1
TGTGCCACCAGTGGGGTAGGCGGAACTGAAGCTTTCTTT
CATSGVGGTEAFF
>-|-|13|TRBV6-4|TRBJ2-1
TGTGCCAGCAGTCCAGGGGGGGGGAATGAGCAGTTCTTC
CASSPGGGNEQFF
>-|-|15|TRBV10-1|TRBJ2-3
TGCGCCAGCAGTGATACTCGCAGCAACACAGATACGCAGTATTTT
CASSDTRSNTDTQYF
>TRBD2|-|17|TRBV13|TRBJ2-7
TGTGCCAGCAGCTTACGGGGATTTAGCGGGAGCGTCCGCGAGCAGTACTTC
CASSLRGFSGSVREQYF
>TRBD2|once|12|TRBV2|TRBJ2-7
TGTGCCAGCAAAGGACTAGCGGCCGAGCAGTACTTC
CASKGLAAEQYF
>-|-|14|TRBV21-1|TRBJ2-1
TGTGCCAGCAGCAAAGCGAGGCTAGCAGCTGAGCAGTTCTTC
CASSKARLAAEQFF
>TRBD1|-|13|TRBV11-3|TRBJ2-5
TGTGCCAGCAGTCGAGGGGGCAAAGAGACCCAGTACTTC
CASSRGGKETQYF
>TRBD2|-|17|TRBV7-2|TRBJ2-1
TGTGCCAGCAGCTCCGGACTAGCGGGAGGCTCCTACAATGAGCAGTTCTTC
CASSSGLAGGSYNEQFF
>TRBD1|-|15|TRBV14|TRBJ1-4
TGTGCCAGCAGACGTACAGGGGCAACTAATGAAAAACTGTTTTTT
CASRRTGATNEKLFF
>TRBD2|few|13|TRBV7-9|TRBJ2-5
TGTGCCAGCAGCTCGACTAGCGGTTCTCCGCTTTACTTC
CASSSTSGSPLYF
>TRBD1|-|16|TRBV6-5|TRBJ1-1
TGTGCCAGCAGTTACAGGACAGGGGTCCAGAACACTGAAGCTTTCTTT
CASSYRTGVQNTEAFF
>TRBD2|-|16|TRBV9|TRBJ2-5
TGTGCCAGCAGCGCCCTCGGGACTAGCGGACAAGAGACCCAGTACTTC
CASSALGTSGQETQYF
>-|-|12|TRBV9|TRBJ2-5
TGTGCCAGCAGCGGAATGCCGGAGACCCAGTACTTC
CASSGMPETQYF
>-|-|13|TRBV5-1|TRBJ2-5
TGCGCCAGCAGCTCGCAGGGTACAGAGACCCAGTACTTC
CASSSQGTETQYF
>TRBD1|-|19|TRBV11-2|TRBJ1-5
TGTGCCAGCAGCTTAGACGGACAGGGGGGCAGTTGGGGCAATCAGCCCCAGCATTTT
CASSLDGQGGSWGNQPQHF
>-|-|13|TRBV25-1|TRBJ2-7
TGTGCCAGCAGTGCCGACAGCTCCTACGAGCAGTACTTC
CASSADSSYEQYF
>-|few|12|TRBV7-9|TRBJ2-5
TGTGCCAGCAGCTTAGATGAGCAGACCCAGTACTTC
CASSLDEQTQYF
>-|-|14|TRBV27|TRBJ2-7
TGTGCCAGCAGTTTCGGACGGGCCTCCTACGAGCAGTACTTC
CASSFGRASYEQYF
>TRBD1|-|15|TRBV5-1|TRBJ1-5
TGCGCCAGCAGCTCGACAGGGAATAGCAATCAGCCCCAGCATTTT
CASSSTGNSNQPQHF
>-|few|14|TRBV9|TRBJ1-1
TGTGCCAGCAGCTTGGGACTTCAGAACACTGAAGCTTTCTTT
CASSLGLQNTEAFF
>-|once|15|TRBV5-5|TRBJ2-7
TGTGCCAGCAGACCGACGTACGGGTCGTCCTACGAGCAGTACTTC
CASRPTYGSSYEQYF
>-|-|17|TRBV3-1/TRBV3-2|TRBJ1-6
TGTGCCAGCAGCCCGTCAGGGGTAATGTCCTATAATTCACCCCTCCACTTT
CASSPSGVMSYNSPLHF
>TRBD2|-|19|TRBV5-4|TRBJ2-3
TGTGCCAGCAGCTTGGATGGGTTGAGCGGGAGGGGAGTCACAGATACGCAGTATTTT
CASSLDGLSGRGVTDTQYF
>-|few|13|TRBV19|TRBJ2-7
TGTGCCAGTACCCCGGCTTATTCCTACGAGCAGTACTTC
CASTPAYSYEQYF
>-|-|13|TRBV19|TRBJ2-7
TGTGCCAGTAGTACCCGAGGAGTCCACGAGCAGTACTTC
CASSTRGVHEQYF
>TRBD2|-|14|TRBV2|TRBJ2-4
TGTGCCAGCGAGTACGGGACTAATAAAAACATTCAGTACTTC
CASEYGTNKNIQYF
>-|few|12|TRBV4-1|TRBJ1-2
TGCGCCAGCAGCCAAGAGAACTATGGCTACACCTTC
CASSQENYGYTF
>TRBD1|-|16|TRBV5-1|TRBJ2-1
TGCGCCAGCAGCCTTACGGGACAGGGGGCCCACAATGAGCAGTTCTTC
CASSLTGQGAHNEQFF
>-|-|15|TRBV6-2/TRBV6-3|TRBJ1-5
TGTGCCAGCAGTTTGACCGGGACATCTAATCAGCCCCAGCATTTT
CASSLTGTSNQPQHF
>-|-|13|TRBV30|TRBJ2-5
TGTGCCTGGAGTGTACGAATTCGAGAGACCCAGTACTTC
CAWSVRIRETQYF
>TRBD1|few|16|TRBV27|TRBJ1-5
TGTGCCAGCAGCCCACGGCGACAGGGCTGGAGTCAGCCCCAGCATTTT
CASSPRRQGWSQPQHF
>-|-|16|TRBV7-9|TRBJ2-1
TGTGCCAGCAGCCCAATTACACCCCTAAGTGGCAATGAGCAGTTCTTC
CASSPITPLSGNEQFF
>-|-|13|TRBV15|TRBJ1-1
TGTGCCACCAGGGGTGGAGGGTTAACTGAAGCTTTCTTT
CATRGGGLTEAFF
>-|-|13|TRBV10-1|TRBJ2-1
TGCGCCAGCAGTGAGTCTGGGAGAAATGAGCAGTTCTTC
CASSESGRNEQFF
>TRBD1|-|15|TRBV5-1|TRBJ2-5
TGCGCCAGCAGCTTGGATTCGACAGGGAAAGAGACCCAGTACTTC
CASSLDSTGKETQYF